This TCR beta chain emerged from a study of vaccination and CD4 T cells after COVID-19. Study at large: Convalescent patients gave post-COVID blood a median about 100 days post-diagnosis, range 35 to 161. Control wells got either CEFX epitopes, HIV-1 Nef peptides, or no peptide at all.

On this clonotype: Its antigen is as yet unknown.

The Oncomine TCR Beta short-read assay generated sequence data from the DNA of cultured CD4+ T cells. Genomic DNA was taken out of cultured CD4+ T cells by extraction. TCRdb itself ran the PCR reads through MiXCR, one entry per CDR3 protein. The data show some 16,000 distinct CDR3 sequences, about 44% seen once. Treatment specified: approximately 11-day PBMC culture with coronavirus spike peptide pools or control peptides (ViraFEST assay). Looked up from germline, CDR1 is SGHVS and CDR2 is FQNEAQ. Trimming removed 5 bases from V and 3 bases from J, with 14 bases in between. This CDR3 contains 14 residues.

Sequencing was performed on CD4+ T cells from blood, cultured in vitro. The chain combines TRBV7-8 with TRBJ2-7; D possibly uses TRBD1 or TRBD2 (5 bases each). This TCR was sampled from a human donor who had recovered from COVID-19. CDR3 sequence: CASSENGGYYEQYF. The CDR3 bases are TGTGCCAGCAGCGAGAATGGGGGTTACTACGAGCAGTACTTC. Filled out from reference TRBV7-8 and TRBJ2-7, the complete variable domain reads GAGVSQSPRYKVAKRGQDVALRCDPISGHVSLFWYQQALGQGPEFLTYFQNEAQLDKSGLPSDRFFAERPEGSVSTLKIQRTQQEDSAVYLCASSENGGYYEQYFGPGTRLTVT.